The clone carrying this T cell receptor beta chain was recorded many times. TCRdb re-analysed the 5' RACE reads in MiXCR, keeping a single row per CDR3 protein. The repertoire holds about 18,000 distinct CDR3 sequences, with about 10% as singletons. The sorted libraries took under 1.2 million CD4+ or CD8+ T cells. The data were taken from a study of neurological immune-mediated disorders. The CDR3 spans 18 residues. V dropped 4 bases and J dropped 2; count of bases not matched to a gene: 11. Germline V gene lookup returns CDR1 MDHEN and CDR2 SYDVKM. The source material was CD8+ T cells from blood. The chain joins TRBV28 to TRBJ2-6, with 7 bases matching TRBD2. The clonotype comes from a woman aged 50 to 60 in good health. CDR3 sequence: CASSSSAGVSPGANVLTF. In DNA form, the CDR3 reads TGTGCCAGCAGTTCCTCGGCGGGGGTCTCACCTGGGGCCAACGTCCTGACTTTC.